The entry below gives a single TCR beta chain sequence along with its context. This receptor's antigen is unknown. Base qualities are missing; no much larger clone stands one base away. The CDR3 regions of human TCRbeta chains were analyzed by immunosequencing. Per the source publication's procedure: Repertoire TCRs were checked for matches against a reference library of SARS-CoV-2-specific TCRs that had been generated using the MIRA antigen-specificity platform. Breadth was defined as the fraction of unique TCRs that were SARS-CoV-2-associated. Depth was defined as the fraction of total T cells that were SARS-CoV-2-associated. Using the MIRA data, every spike-specific TCR was mapped to the spike region that the TCR reacted to and assigned to either a CD4 or a CD8 class. Log10-transformed breadth and depth values were compared by one-way ANOVA with Sidak's multiple comparisons tests. As stored in TCRdb, this immuneACCESS dataset retains in-frame rearrangements with V and J assigned. A fraction of the clones does not appear; measured against another copy, unresolved V genes explain less than half of the discrepancy, and the remainder lacks a known reason. V and J calls and clone size are those listed in that table; D and trimming were worked out from the DNA. In all, the sample holds fewer than 200,000 clones, and around 90% of those were seen once. The ten top clones hold 2.6% of the sample.

The sample originates from a study of T cell responses to AZD1222 COVID-19 vaccine (dated by TCRdb to 2020 to 2023). Describing the broader study: Because spike-specific TCR depth and breadth did not differ between the two schedules, AZD1222 recipients who got a second dose at roughly 4 weeks were pooled with those who got a second dose at roughly 12 weeks. TCR sequencing covered over 230 trial participants: 200 to 220 given two doses of AZD1222 and about 26 given two doses of MenACWY control vaccine. Trial participants were enrolled by age into 18-55, 56-69 and 70-plus year subgroups, with about 150, 27 and 61 TCR-sequenced participants respectively.

This sample's time point label indicates: baseline before first vaccination. The vaccinee samples were drawn from two UK trials, COV001 and COV002, one of which was a single-blind randomized controlled phase 2/3 trial testing AZD1222 (ChAdOx1 nCoV-19) in healthy adults. For TCRbeta chain sequencing, PBMC samples were collected from trial participants at day 0 and at day 28 after the second dose. Findings and caveats that apply to the study as a whole: Because no day 14 peak-response samples were available, repertoires were characterized only after the peak T cell response. After two AZD1222 doses, both the breadth and the depth of spike-specific TCRs were significantly higher than at day 0 and than in MenACWY recipients. In the small 56-69-year group, the increase in depth fell short of significance, most likely because of low power. Participants were mostly white British, with more females than males. The authors suggested clonal diversity may have been underestimated. The vaccine-associated CD4 TCRs covered the entire spike protein, and the dominant responses fell in regions 160-218 and 743-854. Reportedly, close to half of the unique spike-specific TCRs recognized epitopes lying outside the regions that are mutated in the B.1.351 and B.1.1.7 variants. Conclusions about previously exposed vaccinees were limited because only six AZD1222 recipients were SARS-CoV-2 seropositive at baseline.

The sample consisted of peripheral blood, taken on day 0 of AZD1222 vaccination. This TCR derives from an adult in good health.

This receptor carries the CDR3 CASSSPLWREEYEQYF. In nucleotide form, the sequence is TGTGCCAGCAGCTCTCCCCTCTGGCGGGAGGAGTACGAGCAGTACTTC. Here the chain combines TRBV7-6 and TRBJ2-7; 8 bases in between match TRBD2. For CDR1 and CDR2, the germline V gene lists SGHVS and FNYEAQ. From its cysteine to its phenylalanine, the CDR3 spans 16 amino acids. Here the CDR3 DNA is all that survives: 48 bases in frame from base 1. At the junction V is shortened by 4 bases and J by 4 bases; bases outside the gene matches: 12.